The 29 T cell receptor beta chains listed next were all sequenced from one sample in a study of blood T cell repertoires in COVID-19. Method: immunoSEQ multiplex PCR; TCRdb's copy keeps in-frame clones and lacks some. This table holds around 270,000 clones, 84% found once. The material sequenced was peripheral blood. Receptor source: a woman in her 40s who had recovered from COVID-19.

The rearrangement uses TRBV9 and TRBJ2-7, with 8 bases fitting TRBD1. V lost 4 bases and J lost 0; bases outside the gene matches: 6. Germline-derived CDR1 and CDR2 are SGDLS and YYNGEE. The CDR3 extends over 15 amino acids. CDR3 region: CASSRGQAYSYEQYF. Written as DNA, the CDR3 is TGTGCCAGCAGCAGGGGACAGGCTTACTCCTACGAGCAGTACTTC.

This clone was seen just once. The chain recombines TRBV7-2 with TRBJ1-3, with D unclear. Per germline, CDR1 SGHTA and CDR2 FQGNSA. The CDR3 runs to 15 residues. The V and J ends lost 2 bases and 0 bases respectively, with 8 bases between them. CDR3 sequence reads: CASSLMEASGNTIYF. CDR3 in DNA: TGTGCCAGCAGCTTAATGGAGGCCTCTGGAAACACCATATATTTT.

The chain employs TRBV27 and TRBJ2-2; 10 bases fit TRBD2. Germline-derived CDR1 and CDR2 are MNHEY and SMNVEV (reference sequence). The CDR3 length is 15 residues. Trimming took 10 bases from V and 5 from J; bases not matched to a gene: 10. DNA for the CDR3: TGTGCCACCCACAGGAGCGGGGGGGCGACCGGGGAGCTGTTTTTT. As protein: CATHRSGGATGELFF.

The gene calls are TRBV11-2 and TRBJ1-5, with D tentatively TRBD1 (5 bases). CDR1 is SGHAT, CDR2 FQNNGV, per germline. CDR3 length equals 13 residues. V lost 4 bases, J lost 8 bases, and 12 bases lay in between. The CDR3 protein is CASSSQVFEPQHF. CDR3 in DNA: TGTGCCAGCAGCTCACAGGTTTTCGAGCCCCAGCATTTT.

The genes are TRBV14 and TRBJ1-6; D ambiguous. With 1 base removed from V and 12 bases from J, the gap between germline ends came to 10 bases. The CDR3 is 13 amino acids. Germline V gene data show CDR1 as SGHDN and CDR2 as FVKESK. The CDR3 coding sequence is TGTGCCAGCAGCCAAGGCCCGGCGGTACCCCTCCACTTT. This sequence encodes CASSQGPAVPLHF. Complete variable domain (other parts from reference TRBV14 and TRBJ1-6): EAGVTQFPSHSVIEKGQTVTLRCDPISGHDNLYWYRRVMGKEIKFLLHFVKESKQDESGMPNNRFLAERTGGTYSTLKVQPAELEDSGVYFCASSQGPAVPLHFGNGTRLTVT.

The chain recombines TRBV2 with TRBJ1-5, with D uncertain. The CDR3 runs to 14 residues. Deletions cut 6 bases from V and 9 bases from J, with 18 bases between. CDR1 is SNHLY, CDR2 FYNNEI, per germline. In DNA, the CDR3 is TGTGCCAGCAGGCCACGGGAGATGTCGGGGCCCCAGCATTTT. As protein: CASRPREMSGPQHF.

The rearrangement links TRBV4-1 to TRBJ2-7, with 7 bases aligning to TRBD2. With V trimmed by 3 bases and J by 6 bases, 14 bases remained unmatched. Germline V CDR1 and CDR2: MGHRA, YSYEKL. This CDR3 region has 16 residues. DNA of the CDR3: TGCGCCAGCAGCCACCCTACTGGACTAGTTCAGACCGAGCAGTACTTC. It is translated as CASSHPTGLVQTEQYF.

CDR3 nucleotide sequence: TGCGCCAGCAGCTTGATGGGGAGTCACAATCAGCCCCAGCATTTT. Protein: CASSLMGSHNQPQHF. This chain joins TRBV5-1 and TRBJ1-5; D is unclear. Trimming removed 1 base from V and 3 bases from J, with 11 bases in between. The CDR3 is 15 residues long. CDR1 is SGHRS and CDR2 is YFSETQ in the germline V gene.

The V call is TRBV3-1 (or the pseudogene TRBV3-2), the J call TRBJ1-2; TRBD1 is a possible D gene (6 bases). The V gene's germline CDR1 is LGHDT and CDR2 YNNKEL (reference sequence). Between the trimmed V and J ends, which lost 4 bases and 3 bases, there was a span of 9 bases. CDR3 size: 13 residues. The CDR3 reads CASSPRQDYGYTF. The CDR3 region has the DNA TGTGCCAGCAGCCCCCGACAGGACTATGGCTACACCTTC.

The rearrangement joins TRBV28 to TRBJ1-2; tentative D call: TRBD1 (5 bases). The germline CDR1 and CDR2 sequences are MDHEN and SYDVKM. Trimming removed 6 bases from V and 3 bases from J, with 5 bases in between. This CDR3 is built from 11 residues. CDR3 loop: CASRGDYGYTF. The CDR3 nucleotides read TGTGCCAGCAGAGGGGACTATGGCTACACCTTC.

V is TRBV5-1 and J is TRBJ1-4; a possible D gene is TRBD1 (6 bases). Germline V CDR1 and CDR2: SGHRS, YFSETQ. V lost 4 bases to trimming and J lost 5 bases, with 18 bases between them. The CDR3 totals 16 residues. This chain's CDR3 is CASSRQGGPENEKLFF. CDR3 DNA: TGCGCCAGCAGCCGCCAAGGGGGACCCGAGAATGAAAAACTGTTTTTT.

The V and J genes are TRBV19 and TRBJ2-2; D is unclear. The CDR3 is made up of 16 amino acids. V was pared by 5 bases and J by 6 bases, with 19 bases between. From germline, CDR1 is LNHDA and CDR2 SQIVND (reference sequence). CDR3 in amino acids: CASSSSLGAFPGELFF. In DNA, the CDR3 is TGTGCCAGTAGTTCCTCCCTCGGTGCATTTCCCGGGGAGCTGTTTTTT.

V is TRBV7-3 and J is TRBJ2-1, with 12 bases that match TRBD2. This CDR3 contains 15 residues. CDR1 SGHTA and CDR2 FQGTGA come from the germline V gene. Trimming removed 0 bases from V and 7 bases from J; junction bases left unmatched: 1. Here the CDR3 DNA reads TGTGCCAGCAGCTTAACCCTAGCGGGGGGGAATGAGCAGTTCTTC. This encodes CASSLTLAGGNEQFF.

This clone was recorded a few times. The gene calls are TRBV28 and TRBJ1-1; D gene ambiguous. V was pared by 6 bases and J by 2 bases, with 19 bases between. The germline V gene encodes CDR1 MDHEN and CDR2 SYDVKM. The CDR3 extends over 16 amino acids. CDR3 in amino acids: CASRHPNGVFNTEAFF. The CDR3 bases are TGTGCCAGCAGGCATCCTAACGGAGTTTTTAACACTGAAGCTTTCTTT.

The V and J genes are TRBV15 and TRBJ2-4, with 9 bases identical to TRBD2. Germline assignment: CDR1 LNHNV and CDR2 YYDKDF (reference sequence). CDR3 length: 13 amino acids. V was clipped by 4 bases and J by 12 bases; unmatched bases: 7. CDR3 nucleotides: TGTGCCACCAGCACCGGGACTAGCCCAGCTCAGTACTTC. The encoded protein is CATSTGTSPAQYF.

Only one count was recorded for this clone. The J gene is TRBJ1-2, the V gene TRBV6-5; 8 bases fit TRBD1. This CDR3 region has 14 residues. The V and J ends lost 6 bases and 7 bases, in that order; junction bases with no gene match: 10. The germline V gene encodes CDR1 MNHEY and CDR2 SVGAGI. CDR3 sequence (DNA): TGTGCCAGCAGCAGACTGGACAGGGAGGCTGGCTACACCTTC. This encodes CASSRLDREAGYTF.

The CDR3 loop is CASSVASGVGTEAFF. The CDR3 nucleotides are TGTGCCAGCAGCGTAGCTTCGGGAGTCGGCACTGAAGCTTTCTTT. This rearrangement joins TRBV9 to TRBJ1-1, with D unclear. V was shortened by 0 bases and J by 4 bases, with 13 bases between the two germline ends. This CDR3 is built from 15 residues. Germline CDR1 is SGDLS and CDR2 is YYNGEE.

This chain links TRBV3-1 (or the pseudogene TRBV3-2) with TRBJ1-6; the match to TRBD1 covers 7 bases. The germline V gene encodes CDR1 LGHDT and CDR2 YNNKEL (reference sequence). Trimming at V came to 2 bases and at J to 10 bases, leaving 11 bases not matched to a gene. The CDR3 length is 16 residues. DNA of the CDR3: TGTGCCAGCAGCCAAAGTGACAGGGCCGGGGGATCACCCCTCCACTTT. Translated, it gives CASSQSDRAGGSPLHF.

The chain couples TRBV30 to TRBJ1-5; a weak D match, TRBD1 (5 bases). The CDR3 loop spans 14 amino acids. CDR1 and CDR2 from the germline V gene are GTSNPN and SVGIG (reference sequence). V lost 0 bases and J lost 6, with 12 bases in between. The CDR3 DNA sequence: TGTGCCTGGAGTGTACCCCAGGGTGGTCAGCCCCAGCATTTT. Protein product: CAWSVPQGGQPQHF.

J is TRBJ2-2 and V is TRBV28, with D possibly TRBD1 on 5 matching bases. This CDR3 contains 19 residues. Between the trimmed V and J ends, which lost 2 bases and 2 bases, there was a span of 21 bases. Germline V CDR1 and CDR2: MDHEN, SYDVKM. CDR3: CASSLPSGPLLLNTGELFF. CDR3 nucleotide sequence: TGTGCCAGCAGTTTACCCTCAGGGCCGCTACTACTAAACACCGGGGAGCTGTTTTTT.

This clone has just one count. This chain uses TRBV5-6 with TRBJ1-6, with D unclear. This CDR3 has 14 residues. Germline lookup yields CDR1 SGHDT and CDR2 YYEEEE. The germline V and J ends were trimmed by 0 bases and 7 bases, with 8 bases remaining between them. CDR3 protein: CASSLDSRNSPLHF. In DNA, the CDR3 is TGTGCCAGCAGCTTGGACAGTCGGAATTCACCCCTCCACTTT.

This chain links TRBV6-5 with TRBJ1-1; 8 bases align to TRBD1. CDR3 size: 13 residues. Germline V CDR1 and CDR2: MNHEY, SVGAGI. V trimming: 6 bases; J trimming: 10 bases; junction bases outside the gene matches: 10. The chain's CDR3 is CASRKTGAGRAFF. CDR3 DNA: TGTGCCAGCAGAAAGACAGGGGCTGGAAGAGCTTTCTTT.

The V call is TRBV10-1, the J call TRBJ2-1; 10 positions match TRBD2. Unmatched junction bases numbered 3, after V lost 2 bases and J lost 5 bases. The germline V gene has CDR1 WNHNN and CDR2 SYGVQD (reference sequence). This CDR3 contains 15 residues. CDR3 sequence (DNA): TGCGCCAGCAGTGAGCAGCGGGGGGGAAACAATGAGCAGTTCTTC. Protein sequence: CASSEQRGGNNEQFF.

This chain uses TRBV11-3 with TRBJ1-2; weak D call: TRBD1 (6 bases). V lost 5 bases and J 3 bases, leaving 13 bases between the germline ends. The CDR3 contains 14 residues. Looked up from germline, CDR1 is SGHNT and CDR2 is YENEEA. CDR3 coding DNA: TGTGCCAGCAGCCCCCAGGGGACACACTATGGCTACACCTTC. This encodes CASSPQGTHYGYTF.

This chain links TRBV6-5 with TRBJ2-3; D unclear. The CDR3 is 12 residues long. V was trimmed by 6 bases and J by 4 bases, leaving 8 bases between them. Germline V CDR1 and CDR2: MNHEY, SVGAGI. The CDR3 here is CASRTNADTQYF. The CDR3 DNA follows: TGTGCCAGCAGAACTAATGCAGATACGCAGTATTTT.

V gene TRBV19 combines with J gene TRBJ1-5; D remains ambiguous. CDR3 length: 14 residues. Trimming shortened V by 8 bases and J by 0 bases, and 11 bases separated the two germline ends. Germline V lookup: CDR1 LNHDA, CDR2 SQIVND (reference sequence). The chain's CDR3 is CASGFRNSNQPQHF. CDR3 DNA sequence: TGTGCCAGTGGGTTCAGGAATAGCAATCAGCCCCAGCATTTT. Combining the CDR3 with reference TRBV19 and TRBJ1-5 gives the whole variable domain DGGITQSPKYLFRKEGQNVTLSCEQNLNHDAMYWYRQDPGQGLRLIYYSQIVNDFQKGDIAEGYSVSREKKESFPLTVTSAQKNPTAFYLCASGFRNSNQPQHFGDGTRLSIL.

The chain has TRBV7-9 and TRBJ2-1, with D possibly matching TRBD2 (6 bases). The CDR3 runs 15 residues. Per the germline V gene, CDR1 is SEHNR and CDR2 is FQNEAQ (reference sequence). Trimming shortened V by 5 bases and J by 8 bases, and 19 bases separated the two germline ends. The DNA for the CDR3 is TGTGCCAGCAGCCCCTGGGCTAGCGTGGTCGATGAGCAGTTCTTC. This codes for CASSPWASVVDEQFF.

V and J are TRBV11-2 and TRBJ2-1; tentative D call: TRBD2 (5 bases). CDR1 and CDR2 (germline): SGHAT, FQNNGV. CDR3 length: 17 amino acids. V lost 6 bases and J lost 4, with 22 bases in between. The CDR3: CASRTLPRTGLYNEQFF. CDR3 nucleotides: TGTGCCAGCAGAACCCTCCCTCGGACTGGTTTGTACAATGAGCAGTTCTTC.

The V and J genes are TRBV27 and TRBJ2-7; 9 bases align to TRBD2. The CDR3 contains 15 residues. Trimming cost V 5 bases and J 3 bases; bases outside gene matches: 8. Germline V gives CDR1 MNHEY, CDR2 SMNVEV (reference sequence). CDR3: CASSQVAGAFYEQYF. In DNA, the CDR3 is TGTGCCAGCAGTCAGGTAGCGGGAGCCTTCTACGAGCAGTACTTC.